The 24 T cell receptor beta chains presented below share a single source sample, sequenced in a study of cytomegalovirus exposure and HLA in healthy donors. PCR amplification relied on 60 Vbeta primers (plus 13 Jbeta primers). Clones were sequenced by immunoSEQ multiplex PCR, and TCRdb holds only the in-frame ones, with some missing. The table has 150,000 to 200,000 clones, around 85% seen once. The sequenced sample was PBMCs. The origin of the receptors is a man aged 40-55 years in good health and CMV-seropositive.

The chain is built from TRBV19 and TRBJ1-6, with 7 bases lining up with TRBD1. Per germline, CDR1 LNHDA and CDR2 SQIVND (reference sequence). The CDR3 contains 17 residues. The J segment lost 14 bases and the V segment lost 5 bases, leaving 21 bases of the junction unmatched. The CDR3 DNA is TGTGCCAGTAGTGGCCCCCCGACAGGGATCCTCACTGGAGCCCTCCACTTT. It codes for CASSGPPTGILTGALHF.

This chain links TRBV14 with TRBJ2-1; 8 nucleotides line up with TRBD2. The junction had 21 bases not matched to a gene; V was cut back by 4 bases and J by 4 bases. The CDR3 has 20 residues. In germline, CDR1 is SGHDN, CDR2 FVKESK. The chain's CDR3 is CASSPGGAGADGGGYNEQFF. The CDR3 region has the DNA TGTGCCAGCAGCCCCGGTGGGGCAGGGGCAGACGGGGGGGGTTACAATGAGCAGTTCTTC.

This sequence joins TRBV30 and TRBJ2-5, with 8 bases matching TRBD2. Germline trimming cut 5 bases from V and 3 bases from J; bases unmatched to any gene: 17. Germline-derived CDR1 and CDR2 are GTSNPN and SVGIG (reference sequence). This CDR3 region has 17 residues. For the CDR3, the DNA is TGTGCCTGGTCCCGCCAAAACCGGGGGGGCGGGAAAGAGACCCAGTACTTC. This gives the protein CAWSRQNRGGGKETQYF. The variable domain in full, with the rest retrieved from reference TRBV30 and TRBJ2-5, is SQTIHQWPATLVQPVGSPLSLECTVEGTSNPNLYWYRQAAGRGLQLLFYSVGIGQISSEVPQNLSASRPQDRQFILSSKKLLLSDSGFYLCAWSRQNRGGGKETQYFGPGTRLLVL.

V usage is TRBV5-6 and J usage is TRBJ1-2; 8 bases line up with TRBD1. With V trimmed by 0 bases and J by 4 bases, 5 bases remained unmatched. The germline CDR1 and CDR2 sequences are SGHDT and YYEEEE. The CDR3 sequence is 15 residues long. The CDR3 sequence is CASSLVLGQAYGYTF. Written as DNA, the CDR3 is TGTGCCAGCAGCTTGGTGCTGGGACAGGCCTATGGCTACACCTTC.

V usage is TRBV30 and J usage is TRBJ1-5; D gene unclear. The ends were cut back, 4 bases at V and 3 bases at J, with 10 bases in the middle. The germline V gene has CDR1 GTSNPN and CDR2 SVGIG (reference sequence). The CDR3 covers 13 residues. The CDR3 sequence: CAWTGSHNQPQHF. The CDR3 DNA reads TGTGCCTGGACCGGGTCCCACAATCAGCCCCAGCATTTT.

This chain links TRBV7-9 with TRBJ2-7; 8 positions match TRBD2. The V gene end was trimmed by 3 bases and the J gene end by 4 bases; junction bases not matched to a gene: 2. This CDR3 has 13 amino acids. Per germline, CDR1 SEHNR and CDR2 FQNEAQ (reference sequence). The CDR3 region is CASSFSGGYEQYF. Written as DNA, the CDR3 is TGTGCCAGCAGCTTCAGCGGGGGTTACGAGCAGTACTTC.

The chain employs TRBV19 and TRBJ1-4; no clear D gene. V gave up 5 bases and J gave up 8 bases, with 21 bases separating them. In germline, CDR1 is LNHDA, CDR2 SQIVND (reference sequence). This CDR3 is built from 16 residues. The CDR3 spells CASSLPQGAVGEKLFF. The CDR3 coding sequence is TGTGCCAGTAGTCTCCCCCAAGGAGCCGTTGGAGAAAAACTGTTTTTT.

The genes are TRBV10-3 and TRBJ1-2; no firm D call. The CDR3 totals 12 residues. CDR1 is ENHRY, CDR2 SYGVKD, per germline. V was pared by 7 bases and J by 0 bases, with 6 bases between. The chain's CDR3 is CAITGTNYGYTF. CDR3 DNA: TGTGCCATCACTGGCACTAACTATGGCTACACCTTC.

The chain is built from TRBV7-2 and TRBJ1-5; D remains ambiguous. Deletions cut 1 base from V and 0 bases from J, with 10 bases between. The germline V gene encodes CDR1 SGHTA and CDR2 FQGNSA. This CDR3 is built from 16 residues. The CDR3: CASSLGGGNSNQPQHF. In DNA form, the CDR3 reads TGTGCCAGCAGCTTAGGCGGCGGGAATAGCAATCAGCCCCAGCATTTT.

The gene calls are TRBV7-9 and TRBJ2-3; 7 bases line up with TRBD1. The germline V gene encodes CDR1 SEHNR and CDR2 FQNEAQ (reference sequence). V trimming: 5 bases; J trimming: 0 bases; junction bases outside the gene matches: 5. CDR3 length equals 15 residues. The CDR3 sequence: CASSPTGSSTDTQYF. Here the CDR3 DNA reads TGTGCCAGCAGCCCGACAGGGTCTAGCACAGATACGCAGTATTTT.

The V gene is TRBV7-3, the J gene TRBJ1-1; tentatively, D is TRBD1 (6 bases). The germline gives CDR1 SGHTA, CDR2 FQGTGA. V was trimmed by 5 bases and J by 3 bases, leaving 13 bases between them. CDR3 length: 14 residues. Here the CDR3 reads CASSEGRQDTEAFF. CDR3 DNA: TGTGCCAGCAGCGAGGGTCGACAGGACACTGAAGCTTTCTTT. The full variable domain, in which reference TRBV7-3 and TRBJ1-1 provide the parts outside the CDR3, is GAGVSQTPSNKVTEKGKYVELRCDPISGHTALYWYRQSLGQGPEFLIYFQGTGAADDSGLPNDRFFAVRPEGSVSTLKIQRTERGDSAVYLCASSEGRQDTEAFFGQGTRLTVV.

This clone was seen ten or more times. The chain combines TRBV19 with TRBJ1-1; D gene unclear. V lost 8 bases, J lost 11 bases, and 24 bases lay in between. CDR1 is LNHDA and CDR2 is SQIVND in the germline V gene (reference sequence). The CDR3 extends over 14 amino acids. In DNA form, the CDR3 reads TGTGCCAGTGGGTCTACAGTCCGGGAAATGAAGGCTTTCTTT. It codes for CASGSTVREMKAFF.

V usage is TRBV7-2 and J usage is TRBJ1-5, with D perhaps TRBD1 (6 bases). This CDR3 comprises 15 residues. Per germline, CDR1 SGHTA and CDR2 FQGNSA. V was cut by 5 bases and J by 1 base, with 12 bases left in between. This CDR3 is CASSAGVISNQPQHF. The CDR3 region has the DNA TGTGCCAGCAGCGCAGGGGTGATCAGCAATCAGCCCCAGCATTTT.

The V gene is TRBV29-1, the J gene TRBJ1-1; 7 bases are shared with TRBD1. Per the germline V gene, CDR1 is SQVTM and CDR2 is ANQGSEA. The V segment lost 8 bases and the J segment 8 bases; nucleotides outside the gene matches: 8. The CDR3 consists of 11 residues. The CDR3 loop reads CSFNRGKEAFF. DNA for the CDR3: TGCAGCTTTAACAGGGGTAAGGAAGCTTTCTTT.

Of note for this clone: One end of the junction fails to match germline, which may point to a read error. The genes are TRBV11-2 and TRBJ2-5, with 9 positions matching TRBD2. Germline V gives CDR1 SGHAT, CDR2 FQNNGV. This CDR3 contains 19 residues. The CDR3 DNA reads TGTGCCAGCAGTTTTCCCTTAATACCTAGCGGGGAAAACCAAGAGTCCCAGTACTTC. Translation gives CASSFPLIPSGENQESQYF.

V gene TRBV6-6 combines with J gene TRBJ2-5; unclear D gene. Germline V gene data show CDR1 as MNHNY and CDR2 as SVGAGI (reference sequence). The CDR3 is 11 amino acids. The V gene lost 7 bases and the J gene lost 1 base, with 4 bases spanning the gap. The CDR3 here is CASTIQETQYF. The CDR3 DNA reads TGTGCCAGCACTATCCAAGAGACCCAGTACTTC.

The J gene is TRBJ2-3, the V gene TRBV18; the match to TRBD1 covers 8 bases. Germline V gene sequence: CDR1 KGHSH, CDR2 LQKENI. J gave up 6 bases and V 3 bases, and 5 bases lay outside the gene matches. The CDR3 extends over 14 amino acids. The CDR3 nucleotides are TGTGCCAGCTCACCGACAGGGGACGCGGATACGCAGTATTTT. It translates to CASSPTGDADTQYF.

The chain employs TRBV4-1 and TRBJ2-1; no clear D. Germline loops: CDR1 MGHRA, CDR2 YSYEKL. The length of the CDR3 is 17 residues. Trimming cost V 3 bases and J 0 bases, with 15 bases left between them. The DNA for the CDR3 is TGCGCCAGCAGCCAGGAGCCGCACCCGAGCTCCTACAATGAGCAGTTCTTC. It is translated as CASSQEPHPSSYNEQFF.

This sequence joins TRBV9 and TRBJ2-7; TRBD1 is a possible D gene (6 bases). The V end was cut by 0 bases, the J end by 0 bases, with 10 bases between. Germline V gives CDR1 SGDLS, CDR2 YYNGEE. The CDR3 sequence is 15 residues long. The CDR3 DNA is TGTGCCAGCAGCGTAGGGAACAGGGACTCCTACGAGCAGTACTTC. Residues: CASSVGNRDSYEQYF.

The chain is built from TRBV7-2 and TRBJ1-5; 7 nucleotides line up with TRBD1. Looked up from germline, CDR1 is SGHTA and CDR2 is FQGNSA. The CDR3 covers 13 residues. V lost 1 base and J lost 6; bases outside the gene matches: 0. CDR3 loop: CASSLGQGQPQHF. In DNA form, the CDR3 reads TGTGCCAGCAGCTTAGGACAGGGTCAGCCCCAGCATTTT.

Comment on this clone: At one boundary the junction diverges from the germline segment, which might be a read error. V and J are TRBV6-1 and TRBJ2-1, with 10 nucleotides matching TRBD2. CDR3 size: 12 residues. CDR1 and CDR2 (germline): MNHNS, SASEGT. This chain's CDR3 is CASSEVGLASLF. DNA of the CDR3: TGTGCCAGCAGTGAAGTGGGACTAGCGTCCCTCTTC.

The table lists this clone with a few counts. The chain has TRBV5-6 and TRBJ1-1; D is uncertain. Per the germline V gene, CDR1 is SGHDT and CDR2 is YYEEEE. V was clipped by 2 bases and J by 2 bases, with 4 bases between them. The CDR3 extends over 12 amino acids. The DNA of the CDR3 is TGTGCCAGCAGCTTATATAACACTGAAGCTTTCTTT. It is translated as CASSLYNTEAFF.

The V and J genes are TRBV5-6 and TRBJ2-1, with 10 nucleotides matching TRBD1. CDR1 is SGHDT and CDR2 is YYEEEE in the germline V gene. The ends lost 5 bases at V and 6 bases at J; junction bases unmatched: 17. The CDR3 length is 18 residues. CDR3: CASRPPPGTGEWVNEQFF. The CDR3 nucleotides read TGTGCCAGCAGGCCCCCCCCCGGGACAGGGGAGTGGGTCAATGAGCAGTTCTTC.

The chain combines TRBV30 with TRBJ1-1, with D maybe TRBD1 (5 bases). Per the germline V gene, CDR1 is GTSNPN and CDR2 is SVGIG (reference sequence). The CDR3 runs 15 residues. Deletions cut 2 bases from V and 0 bases from J, with 13 bases between. The CDR3 DNA reads TGTGCCTGGAGTTCTCCCGGACACATGAACACTGAAGCTTTCTTT. Protein product: CAWSSPGHMNTEAFF.